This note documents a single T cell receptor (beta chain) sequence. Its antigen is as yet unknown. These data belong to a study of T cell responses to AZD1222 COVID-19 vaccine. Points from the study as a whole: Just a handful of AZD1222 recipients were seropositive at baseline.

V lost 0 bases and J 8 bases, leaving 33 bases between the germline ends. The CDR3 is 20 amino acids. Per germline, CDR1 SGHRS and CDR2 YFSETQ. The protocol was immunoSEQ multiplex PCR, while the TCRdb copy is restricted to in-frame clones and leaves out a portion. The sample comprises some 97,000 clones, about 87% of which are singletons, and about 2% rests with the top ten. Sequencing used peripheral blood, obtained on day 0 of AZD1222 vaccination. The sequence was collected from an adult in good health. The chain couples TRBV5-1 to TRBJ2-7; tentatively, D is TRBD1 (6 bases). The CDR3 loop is CASSLEAQGIGKMTIRQQYF. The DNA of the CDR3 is TGCGCCAGCAGCTTGGAAGCCCAGGGGATAGGAAAGATGACGATCCGGCAGCAGTACTTC.